The sequence of this T cell receptor (beta chain) was determined in a study of blood T cell repertoires in COVID-19. Study-wide background: Samples taken during acute and convalescent COVID-19 were collected in the United States, Italy and Spain.

CDR3 size: 14 residues. The germline V and J ends were trimmed by 8 bases and 7 bases, with 20 bases remaining between them. Per the germline V gene, CDR1 is MDHEN and CDR2 is SYDVKM. Libraries were prepared by immunoSEQ multiplex PCR; TCRdb keeps only in-frame clonotypes and omits some of them. The repertoire holds approximately 250,000 clones, with about 81% as singletons. This receptor was taken from a man between 25 and 39 years old with acute COVID-19. The chain recombines TRBV28 with TRBJ1-2; perhaps TRBD1 as D (6 bases). Sequencing was done on a sample of PBMCs or T cells enriched from blood (not recorded which). CDR3 protein: CASGLKPGGRGYTF. The CDR3 DNA is TGTGCCAGCGGACTGAAACCGGGGGGCCGTGGCTACACCTTC.